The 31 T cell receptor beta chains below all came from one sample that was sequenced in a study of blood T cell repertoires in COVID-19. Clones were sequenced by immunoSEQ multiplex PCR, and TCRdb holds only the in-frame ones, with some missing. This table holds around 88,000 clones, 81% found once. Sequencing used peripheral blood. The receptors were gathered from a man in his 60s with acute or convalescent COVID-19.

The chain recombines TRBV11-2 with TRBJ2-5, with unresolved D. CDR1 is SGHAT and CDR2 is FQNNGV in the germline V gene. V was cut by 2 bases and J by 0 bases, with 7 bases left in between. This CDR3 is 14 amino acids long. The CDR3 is CASSLTEYQETQYF. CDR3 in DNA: TGTGCCAGCAGCTTAACAGAGTACCAAGAGACCCAGTACTTC.

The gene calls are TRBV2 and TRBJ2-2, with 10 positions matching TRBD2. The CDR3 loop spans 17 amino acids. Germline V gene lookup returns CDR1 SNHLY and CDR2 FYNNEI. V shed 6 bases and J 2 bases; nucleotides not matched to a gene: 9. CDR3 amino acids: CASSPPGTSVNTGELFF. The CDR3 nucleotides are TGTGCCAGCAGCCCCCCCGGGACTAGCGTCAACACCGGGGAGCTGTTTTTT.

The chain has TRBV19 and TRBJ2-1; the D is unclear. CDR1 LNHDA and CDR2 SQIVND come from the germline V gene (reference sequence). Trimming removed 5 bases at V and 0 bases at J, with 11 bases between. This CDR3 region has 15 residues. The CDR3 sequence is CASSETLSSYNEQFF. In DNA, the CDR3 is TGTGCCAGTAGTGAAACTCTGAGCTCCTACAATGAGCAGTTCTTC.

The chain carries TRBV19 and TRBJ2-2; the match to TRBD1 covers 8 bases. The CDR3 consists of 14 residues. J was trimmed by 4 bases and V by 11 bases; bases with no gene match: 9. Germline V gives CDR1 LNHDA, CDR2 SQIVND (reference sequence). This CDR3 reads CAGRRTGSTGELFF. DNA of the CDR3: TGTGCCGGAAGGAGGACAGGGAGCACCGGGGAGCTGTTTTTT.

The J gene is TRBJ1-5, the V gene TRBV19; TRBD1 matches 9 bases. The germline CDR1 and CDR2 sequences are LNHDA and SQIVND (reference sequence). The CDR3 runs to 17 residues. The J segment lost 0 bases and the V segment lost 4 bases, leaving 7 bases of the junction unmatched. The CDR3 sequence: CASSTGQGFYSNQPQHF. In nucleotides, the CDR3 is TGTGCCAGTAGTACCGGACAGGGGTTCTATAGCAATCAGCCCCAGCATTTT.

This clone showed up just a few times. CDR3 in amino acids: CASRNKAGTVYGYTF. DNA for the CDR3: TGTGCCAGCAGAAACAAAGCCGGGACAGTCTATGGCTACACCTTC. The chain is built from TRBV6-6 and TRBJ1-2; 7 nucleotides match TRBD1. This CDR3 has 15 amino acids. Germline-derived CDR1 and CDR2 are MNHNY and SVGAGI (reference sequence). Trimming took 6 bases from V and 4 from J; bases not matched to a gene: 11.

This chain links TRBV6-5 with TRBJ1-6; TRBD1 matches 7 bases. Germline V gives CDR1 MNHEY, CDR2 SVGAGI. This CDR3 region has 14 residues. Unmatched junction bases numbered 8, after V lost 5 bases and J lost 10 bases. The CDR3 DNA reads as TGTGCCAGCAGTATCACAGGGGAATACTCACCCCTCCACTTT. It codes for CASSITGEYSPLHF.

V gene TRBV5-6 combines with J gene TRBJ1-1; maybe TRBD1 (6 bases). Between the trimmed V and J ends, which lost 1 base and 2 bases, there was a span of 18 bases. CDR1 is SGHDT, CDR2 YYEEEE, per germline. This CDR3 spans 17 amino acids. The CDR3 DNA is TGTGCCAGCAGCTTGTGGGGTGTAGTCAGGGGAAACACTGAAGCTTTCTTT. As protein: CASSLWGVVRGNTEAFF.

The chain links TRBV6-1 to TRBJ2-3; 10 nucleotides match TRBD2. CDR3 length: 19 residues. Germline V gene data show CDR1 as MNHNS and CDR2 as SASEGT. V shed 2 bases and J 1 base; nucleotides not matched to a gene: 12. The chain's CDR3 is CASSEYWLAGVVGTDTQYF. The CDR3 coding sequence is TGTGCCAGCAGTGAATACTGGCTAGCGGGAGTTGTTGGCACAGATACGCAGTATTTT.

The CDR3 is CAWSGDRGDYGYTF. The CDR3 DNA sequence: TGTGCCTGGAGTGGGGACAGGGGGGACTATGGCTACACCTTC. The gene calls are TRBV30 and TRBJ1-2; the match to TRBD1 covers 11 bases. V shed 1 base, J shed 3 bases, and the junction held 1 base outside the gene matches. This CDR3 has 14 residues. Germline V lookup: CDR1 GTSNPN, CDR2 SVGIG (reference sequence). Full variable domain (remainder filled in from reference TRBV30 and TRBJ1-2): SQTIHQWPATLVQPVGSPLSLECTVEGTSNPNLYWYRQAAGRGLQLLFYSVGIGQISSEVPQNLSASRPQDRQFILSSKKLLLSDSGFYLCAWSGDRGDYGYTFGSGTRLTVV.

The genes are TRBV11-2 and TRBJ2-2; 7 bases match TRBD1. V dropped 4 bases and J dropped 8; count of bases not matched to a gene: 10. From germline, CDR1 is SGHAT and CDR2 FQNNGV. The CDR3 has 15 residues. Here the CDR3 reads CASSYRGQRSGELFF. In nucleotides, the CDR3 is TGTGCCAGCAGCTACCGGGGACAGCGGAGTGGGGAGCTGTTTTTT. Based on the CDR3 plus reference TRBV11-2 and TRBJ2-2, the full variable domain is EAGVAQSPRYKIIEKRQSVAFWCNPISGHATLYWYQQILGQGPKLLIQFQNNGVVDDSQLPKDRFSAERLKGVDSTLKIQPAKLEDSAVYLCASSYRGQRSGELFFGEGSRLTVL.

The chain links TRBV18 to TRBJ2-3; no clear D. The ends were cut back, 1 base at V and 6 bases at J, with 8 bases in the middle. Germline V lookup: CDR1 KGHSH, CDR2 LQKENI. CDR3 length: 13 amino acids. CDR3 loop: CASSPRSSDTQYF. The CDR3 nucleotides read TGTGCCAGCTCACCACGGAGTAGCGATACGCAGTATTTT.

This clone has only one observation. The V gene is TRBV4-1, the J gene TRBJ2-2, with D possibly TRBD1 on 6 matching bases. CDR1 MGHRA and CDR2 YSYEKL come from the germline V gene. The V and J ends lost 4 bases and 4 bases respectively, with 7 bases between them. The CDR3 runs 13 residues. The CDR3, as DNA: TGCGCCAGCAGCCGACAGGCCACCGGGGAGCTGTTTTTT. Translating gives CASSRQATGELFF.

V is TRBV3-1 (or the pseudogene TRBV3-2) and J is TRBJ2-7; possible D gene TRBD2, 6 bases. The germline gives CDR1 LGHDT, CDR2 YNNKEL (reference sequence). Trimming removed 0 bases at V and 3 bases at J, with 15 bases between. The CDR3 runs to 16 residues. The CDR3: CASSQELGRRDYEQYF. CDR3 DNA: TGTGCCAGCAGCCAAGAATTGGGCCGGAGGGACTACGAGCAGTACTTC.

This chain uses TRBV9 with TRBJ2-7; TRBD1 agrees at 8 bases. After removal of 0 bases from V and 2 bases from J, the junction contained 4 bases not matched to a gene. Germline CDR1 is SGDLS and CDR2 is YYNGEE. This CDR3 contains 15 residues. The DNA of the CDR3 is TGTGCCAGCAGCGTAGGTCTGACAGGGGCCTACGAGCAGTACTTC. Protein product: CASSVGLTGAYEQYF. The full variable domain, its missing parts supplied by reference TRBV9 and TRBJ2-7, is DSGVTQTPKHLITATGQRVTLRCSPRSGDLSVYWYQQSLDQGLQFLIQYYNGEERAKGNILERFSAQQFPDLHSELNLSSLELGDSALYFCASSVGLTGAYEQYFGPGTRLTVT.

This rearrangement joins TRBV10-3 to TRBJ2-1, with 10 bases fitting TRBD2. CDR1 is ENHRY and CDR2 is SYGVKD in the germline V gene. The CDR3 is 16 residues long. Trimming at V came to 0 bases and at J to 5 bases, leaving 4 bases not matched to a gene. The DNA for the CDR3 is TGTGCCATCAGTGAGTCAGCTAGCGGGGGCCACAATGAGCAGTTCTTC. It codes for CAISESASGGHNEQFF.

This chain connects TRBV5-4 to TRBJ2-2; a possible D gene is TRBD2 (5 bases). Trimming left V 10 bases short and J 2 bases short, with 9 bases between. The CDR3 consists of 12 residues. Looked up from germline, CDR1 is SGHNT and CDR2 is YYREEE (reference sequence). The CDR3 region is CAGRGNTGELFF. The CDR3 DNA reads TGTGCCGGACGGGGAAACACCGGGGAGCTGTTTTTT. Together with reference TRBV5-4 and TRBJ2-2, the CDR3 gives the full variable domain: ETGVTQSPTHLIKTRGQQVTLRCSSQSGHNTVSWYQQALGQGPQFIFQYYREEENGRGNFPPRFSGLQFPNYSSELNVNALELDDSALYLCAGRGNTGELFFGEGSRLTVL.

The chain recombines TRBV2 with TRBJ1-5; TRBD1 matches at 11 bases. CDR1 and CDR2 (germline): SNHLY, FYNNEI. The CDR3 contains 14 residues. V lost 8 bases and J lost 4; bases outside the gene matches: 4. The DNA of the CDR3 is TGTGCCAGCTCGGACAGGGGGCCGAATCAGCCCCAGCATTTT. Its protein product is CASSDRGPNQPQHF.

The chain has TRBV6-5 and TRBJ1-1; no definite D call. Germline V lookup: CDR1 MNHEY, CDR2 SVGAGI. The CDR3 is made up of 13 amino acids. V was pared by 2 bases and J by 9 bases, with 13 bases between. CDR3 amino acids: CASSYPGSPKAFF. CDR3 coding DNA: TGTGCCAGCAGTTACCCCGGGAGCCCCAAAGCTTTCTTT.

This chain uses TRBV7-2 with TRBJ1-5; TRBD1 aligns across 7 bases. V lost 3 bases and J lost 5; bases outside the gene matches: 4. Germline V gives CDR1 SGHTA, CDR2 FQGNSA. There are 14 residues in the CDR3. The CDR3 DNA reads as TGTGCCAGCAGCTTTAGACAGGGCGATCAGCCCCAGCATTTT. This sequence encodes CASSFRQGDQPQHF.

CDR3 region: CASSLDGGGTQPQHF. The CDR3 DNA follows: TGTGCCAGCAGCTTAGACGGCGGGGGCACGCAGCCCCAGCATTTT. V usage is TRBV7-2 and J usage is TRBJ1-5, with D perhaps TRBD1 (6 bases). The V gene lost 1 base and the J gene lost 7 bases, with 14 bases spanning the gap. Germline V gives CDR1 SGHTA, CDR2 FQGNSA. This CDR3 has 15 amino acids.

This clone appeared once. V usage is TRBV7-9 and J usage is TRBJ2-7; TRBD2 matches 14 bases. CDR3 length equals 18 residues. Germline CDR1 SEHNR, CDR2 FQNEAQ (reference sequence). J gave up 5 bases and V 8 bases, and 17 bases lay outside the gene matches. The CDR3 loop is CASSQTTGLAGDADEQYF. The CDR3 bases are TGTGCCAGCTCTCAAACGACGGGACTAGCGGGAGATGCCGACGAGCAGTACTTC.

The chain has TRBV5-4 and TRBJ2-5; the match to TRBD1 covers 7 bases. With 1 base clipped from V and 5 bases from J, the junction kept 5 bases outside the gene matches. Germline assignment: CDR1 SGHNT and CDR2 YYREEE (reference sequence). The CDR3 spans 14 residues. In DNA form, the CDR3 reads TGTGCCAGCAGCTTGACGGCCAGGGGGGAGACCCAGTACTTC. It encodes CASSLTARGETQYF.

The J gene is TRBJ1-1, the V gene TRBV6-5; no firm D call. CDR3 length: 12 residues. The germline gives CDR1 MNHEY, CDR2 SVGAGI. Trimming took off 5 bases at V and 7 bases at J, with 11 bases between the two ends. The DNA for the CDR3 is TGTGCCAGCAGTCCCAGAGGGCTTGAAGCTTTCTTT. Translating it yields CASSPRGLEAFF.

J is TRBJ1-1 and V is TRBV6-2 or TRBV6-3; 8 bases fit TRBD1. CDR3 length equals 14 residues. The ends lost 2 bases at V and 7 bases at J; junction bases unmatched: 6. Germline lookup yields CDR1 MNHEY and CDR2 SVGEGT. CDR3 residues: CASSYGTGGNEAFF. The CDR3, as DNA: TGTGCCAGCAGTTACGGTACAGGGGGAAATGAAGCTTTCTTT.

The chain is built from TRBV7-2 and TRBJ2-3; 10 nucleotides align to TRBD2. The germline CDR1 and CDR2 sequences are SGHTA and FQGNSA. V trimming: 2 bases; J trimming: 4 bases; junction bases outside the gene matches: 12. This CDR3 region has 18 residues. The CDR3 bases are TGTGCCAGCAGCTTAATGCCCGACAGGAGCGGGAGGGCAGATACGCAGTATTTT. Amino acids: CASSLMPDRSGRADTQYF.

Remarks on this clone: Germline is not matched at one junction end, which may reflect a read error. The DNA for the CDR3 is TGTGCCAGCAGTTTAAGGACTAGCGGGAGTATAATCCCGCACTTC. Translated, it gives CASSLRTSGSIIPHF. This chain links TRBV28 with TRBJ2-7; TRBD2 matches at 13 bases. Germline CDR1 is MDHEN and CDR2 is SYDVKM. The CDR3 contains 15 residues.

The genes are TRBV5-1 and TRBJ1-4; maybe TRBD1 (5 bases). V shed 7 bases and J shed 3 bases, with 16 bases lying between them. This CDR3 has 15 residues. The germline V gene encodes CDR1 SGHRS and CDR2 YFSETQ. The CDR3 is CASGRQGLPNEKLFF. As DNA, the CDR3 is TGCGCCAGCGGACGGCAGGGTTTACCTAATGAAAAACTGTTTTTT.

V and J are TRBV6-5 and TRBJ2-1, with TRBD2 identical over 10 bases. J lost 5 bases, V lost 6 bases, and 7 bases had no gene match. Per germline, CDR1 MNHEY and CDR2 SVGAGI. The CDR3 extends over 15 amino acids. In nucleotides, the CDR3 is TGTGCCAGCAGCTCATGGACTAGCGGAGACAATGAGCAGTTCTTC. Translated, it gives CASSSWTSGDNEQFF.

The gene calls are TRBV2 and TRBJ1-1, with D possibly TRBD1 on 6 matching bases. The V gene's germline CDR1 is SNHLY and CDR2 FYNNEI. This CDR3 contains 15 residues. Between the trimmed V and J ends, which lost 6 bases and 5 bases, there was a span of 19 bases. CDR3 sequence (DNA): TGTGCCAGCAGCTTGGGGGGGCTGAGAGAGACTGAAGCTTTCTTT. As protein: CASSLGGLRETEAFF.

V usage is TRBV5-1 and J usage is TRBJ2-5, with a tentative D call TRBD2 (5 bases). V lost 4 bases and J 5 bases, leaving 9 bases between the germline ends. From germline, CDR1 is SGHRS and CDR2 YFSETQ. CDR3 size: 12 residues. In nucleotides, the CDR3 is TGCGCCAGCAGCACTACGGGGGAGACCCAGTACTTC. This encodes CASSTTGETQYF.